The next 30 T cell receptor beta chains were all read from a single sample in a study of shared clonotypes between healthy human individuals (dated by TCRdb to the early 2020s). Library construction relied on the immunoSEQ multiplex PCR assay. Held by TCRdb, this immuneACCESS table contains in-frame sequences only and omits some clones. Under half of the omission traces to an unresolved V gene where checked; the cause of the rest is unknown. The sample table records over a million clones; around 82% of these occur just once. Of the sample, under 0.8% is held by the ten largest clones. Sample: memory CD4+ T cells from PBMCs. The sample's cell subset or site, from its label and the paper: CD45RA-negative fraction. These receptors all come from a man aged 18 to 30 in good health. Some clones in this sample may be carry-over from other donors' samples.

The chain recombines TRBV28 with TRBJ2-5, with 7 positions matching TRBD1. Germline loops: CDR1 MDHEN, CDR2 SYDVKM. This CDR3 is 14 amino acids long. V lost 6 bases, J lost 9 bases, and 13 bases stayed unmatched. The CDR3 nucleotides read TGTGCCAGCAGGTCCGGGACAGTGATTCGGGCCCAGTACTTC. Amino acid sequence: CASRSGTVIRAQYF.

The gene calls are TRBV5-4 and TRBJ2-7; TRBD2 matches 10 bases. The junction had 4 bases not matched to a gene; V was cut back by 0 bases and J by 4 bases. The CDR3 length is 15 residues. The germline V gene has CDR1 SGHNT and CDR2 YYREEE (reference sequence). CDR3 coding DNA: TGTGCCAGCAGCTTGGGAACTAGCGGGATGTACGAGCAGTACTTC. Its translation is CASSLGTSGMYEQYF.

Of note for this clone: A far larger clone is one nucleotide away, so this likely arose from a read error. Here the CDR3 reads CAWSLPISADTQYF. The CDR3 DNA sequence: TGTGCCTGGAGTTTGCCGATCAGCGCAGATACGCAGTATTTT. The rearrangement uses TRBV30 and TRBJ2-3; D call uncertain. The CDR3 has 14 residues. V dropped 2 bases and J dropped 4 bases, with 13 bases sitting between them. Germline V gene sequence: CDR1 GTSNPN, CDR2 SVGIG (reference sequence).

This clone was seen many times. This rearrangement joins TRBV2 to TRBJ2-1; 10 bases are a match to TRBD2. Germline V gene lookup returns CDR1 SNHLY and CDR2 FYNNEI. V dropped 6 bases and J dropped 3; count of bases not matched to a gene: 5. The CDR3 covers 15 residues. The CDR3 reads CASRRGLANYNEQFF. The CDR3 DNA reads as TGTGCCAGCAGGCGGGGACTAGCGAACTACAATGAGCAGTTCTTC.

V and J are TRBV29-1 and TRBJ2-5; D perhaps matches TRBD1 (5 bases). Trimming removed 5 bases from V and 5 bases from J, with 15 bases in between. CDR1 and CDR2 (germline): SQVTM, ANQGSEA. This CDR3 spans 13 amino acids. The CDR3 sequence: CSVFVQGRETQYF. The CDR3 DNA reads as TGCAGCGTTTTCGTCCAGGGCCGGGAGACCCAGTACTTC.

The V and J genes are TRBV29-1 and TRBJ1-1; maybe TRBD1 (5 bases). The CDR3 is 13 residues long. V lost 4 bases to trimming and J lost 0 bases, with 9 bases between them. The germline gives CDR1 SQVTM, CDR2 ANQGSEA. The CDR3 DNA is TGCAGCGTTGTGGGGCCAATGAACACTGAAGCTTTCTTT. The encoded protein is CSVVGPMNTEAFF.

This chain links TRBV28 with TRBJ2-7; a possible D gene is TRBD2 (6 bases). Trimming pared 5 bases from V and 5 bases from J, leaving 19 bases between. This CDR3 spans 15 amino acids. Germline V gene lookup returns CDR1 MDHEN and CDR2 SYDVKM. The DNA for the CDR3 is TGTGCCAGCAGTGTCCCGGGACTCAGTTGGGACGAGCAGTACTTC. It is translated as CASSVPGLSWDEQYF.

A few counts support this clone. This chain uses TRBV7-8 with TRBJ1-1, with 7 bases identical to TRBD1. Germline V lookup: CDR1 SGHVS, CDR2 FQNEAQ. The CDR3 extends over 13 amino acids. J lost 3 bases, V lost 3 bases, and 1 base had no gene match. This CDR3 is CASSFDRDTEAFF. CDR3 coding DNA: TGTGCCAGCAGCTTTGACAGGGACACTGAAGCTTTCTTT.

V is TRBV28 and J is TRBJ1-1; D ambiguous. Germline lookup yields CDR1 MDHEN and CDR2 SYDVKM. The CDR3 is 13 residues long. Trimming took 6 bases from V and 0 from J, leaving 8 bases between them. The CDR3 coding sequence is TGTGCCAGCAGGCCGCAGATGAACACTGAAGCTTTCTTT. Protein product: CASRPQMNTEAFF.

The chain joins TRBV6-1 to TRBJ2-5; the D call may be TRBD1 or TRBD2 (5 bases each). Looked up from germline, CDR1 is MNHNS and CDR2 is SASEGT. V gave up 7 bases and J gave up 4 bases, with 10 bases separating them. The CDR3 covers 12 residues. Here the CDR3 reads CASISRGETQYF. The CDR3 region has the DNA TGTGCCAGCATCTCGAGGGGAGAGACCCAGTACTTC.

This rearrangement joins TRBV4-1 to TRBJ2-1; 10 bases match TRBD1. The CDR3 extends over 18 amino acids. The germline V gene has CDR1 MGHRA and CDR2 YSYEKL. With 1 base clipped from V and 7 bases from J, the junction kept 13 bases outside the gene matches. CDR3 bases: TGCGCCAGCAGCCAAGGTGCCCCAGGGACAGGGGCGAAGAATGAGCAGTTCTTC. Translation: CASSQGAPGTGAKNEQFF.

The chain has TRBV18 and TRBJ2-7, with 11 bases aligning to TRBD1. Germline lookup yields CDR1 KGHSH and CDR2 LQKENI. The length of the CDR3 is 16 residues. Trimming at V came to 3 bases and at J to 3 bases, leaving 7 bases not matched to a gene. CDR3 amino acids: CASSPGQGAFNYEQYF. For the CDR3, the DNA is TGTGCCAGCTCACCCGGACAGGGGGCCTTTAACTACGAGCAGTACTTC.

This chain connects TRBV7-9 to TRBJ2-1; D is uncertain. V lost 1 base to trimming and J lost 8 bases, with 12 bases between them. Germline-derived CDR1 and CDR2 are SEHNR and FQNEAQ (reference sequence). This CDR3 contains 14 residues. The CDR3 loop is CASSLVYQTDEQFF. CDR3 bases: TGTGCCAGCAGCTTAGTATATCAGACGGATGAGCAGTTCTTC.

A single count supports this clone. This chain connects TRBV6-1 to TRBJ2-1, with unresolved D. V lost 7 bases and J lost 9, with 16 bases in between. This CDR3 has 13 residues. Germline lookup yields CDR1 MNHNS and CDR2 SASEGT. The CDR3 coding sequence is TGTGCCAGCACTCGAGTCGAGGTGCGTGAGCAGTTCTTC. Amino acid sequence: CASTRVEVREQFF.

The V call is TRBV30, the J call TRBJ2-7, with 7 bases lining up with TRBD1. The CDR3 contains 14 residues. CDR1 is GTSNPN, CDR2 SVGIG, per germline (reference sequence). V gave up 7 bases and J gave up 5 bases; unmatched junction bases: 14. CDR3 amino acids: CAFDPGQSSNEQYF. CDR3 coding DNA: TGTGCCTTCGATCCGGGACAGTCTTCTAACGAGCAGTACTTC.

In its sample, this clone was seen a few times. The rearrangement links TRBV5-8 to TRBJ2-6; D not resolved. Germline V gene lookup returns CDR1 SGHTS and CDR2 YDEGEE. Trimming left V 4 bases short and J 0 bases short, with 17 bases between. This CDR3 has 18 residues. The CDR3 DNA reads TGTGCCAGCAGCCCCGACAAAAAGGGTGTCTCTGGGGCCAACGTCCTGACTTTC. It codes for CASSPDKKGVSGANVLTF.

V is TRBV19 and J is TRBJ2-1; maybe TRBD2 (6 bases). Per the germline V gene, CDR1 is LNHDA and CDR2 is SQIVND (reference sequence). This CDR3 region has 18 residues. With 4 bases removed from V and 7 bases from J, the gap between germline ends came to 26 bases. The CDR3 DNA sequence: TGTGCCAGTAGTACTTGGAGGGGTAGGGCGTCTCTTCGGAATGAGCAGTTCTTC. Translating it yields CASSTWRGRASLRNEQFF.

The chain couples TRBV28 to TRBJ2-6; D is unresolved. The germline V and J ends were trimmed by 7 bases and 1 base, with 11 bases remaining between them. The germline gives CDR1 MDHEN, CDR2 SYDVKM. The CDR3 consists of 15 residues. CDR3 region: CASTGRASGANVLTF. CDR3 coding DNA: TGTGCCAGCACTGGCCGTGCGTCTGGGGCCAACGTCCTGACTTTC.

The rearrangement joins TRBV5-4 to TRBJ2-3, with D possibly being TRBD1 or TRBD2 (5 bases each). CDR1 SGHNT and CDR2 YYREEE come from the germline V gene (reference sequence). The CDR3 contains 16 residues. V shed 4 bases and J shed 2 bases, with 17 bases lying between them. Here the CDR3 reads CASSPGTTLLTDTQYF. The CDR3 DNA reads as TGTGCCAGCAGCCCCGGGACCACACTTCTCACAGATACGCAGTATTTT. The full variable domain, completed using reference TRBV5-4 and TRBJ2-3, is ETGVTQSPTHLIKTRGQQVTLRCSSQSGHNTVSWYQQALGQGPQFIFQYYREEENGRGNFPPRFSGLQFPNYSSELNVNALELDDSALYLCASSPGTTLLTDTQYFGPGTRLTVL.

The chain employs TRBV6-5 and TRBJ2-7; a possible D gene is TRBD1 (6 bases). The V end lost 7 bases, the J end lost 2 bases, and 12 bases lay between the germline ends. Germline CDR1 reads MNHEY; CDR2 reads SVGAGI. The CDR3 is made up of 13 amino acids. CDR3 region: CASTKTGTYEQYF. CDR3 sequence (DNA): TGTGCCAGCACCAAAACAGGGACCTACGAGCAGTACTTC.

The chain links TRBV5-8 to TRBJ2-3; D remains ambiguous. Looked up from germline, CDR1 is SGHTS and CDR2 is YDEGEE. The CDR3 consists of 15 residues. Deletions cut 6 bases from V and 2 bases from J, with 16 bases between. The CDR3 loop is CASTRKDWYTDTQYF. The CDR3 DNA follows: TGTGCCAGCACCCGGAAAGACTGGTACACAGATACGCAGTATTTT. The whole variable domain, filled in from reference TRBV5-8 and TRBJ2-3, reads EAGVTQSPTHLIKTRGQQATLRCSPISGHTSVYWYQQALGLGLQFLLWYDEGEERNRGNFPPRFSGRQFPNYSSELNVNALELEDSALYLCASTRKDWYTDTQYFGPGTRLTVL.

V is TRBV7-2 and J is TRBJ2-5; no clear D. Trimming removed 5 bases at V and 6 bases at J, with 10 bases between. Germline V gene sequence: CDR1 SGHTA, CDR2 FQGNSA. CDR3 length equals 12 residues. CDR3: CASSPLGQTQYF. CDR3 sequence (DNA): TGTGCCAGCAGCCCCCTTGGACAGACCCAGTACTTC.

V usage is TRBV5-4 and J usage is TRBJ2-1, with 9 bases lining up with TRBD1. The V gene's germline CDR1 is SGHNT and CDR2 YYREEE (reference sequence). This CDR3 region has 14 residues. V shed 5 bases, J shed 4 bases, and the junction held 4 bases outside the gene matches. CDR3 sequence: CASRGQGIYNEQFF. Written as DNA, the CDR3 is TGTGCCAGCAGGGGACAGGGCATTTACAATGAGCAGTTCTTC.

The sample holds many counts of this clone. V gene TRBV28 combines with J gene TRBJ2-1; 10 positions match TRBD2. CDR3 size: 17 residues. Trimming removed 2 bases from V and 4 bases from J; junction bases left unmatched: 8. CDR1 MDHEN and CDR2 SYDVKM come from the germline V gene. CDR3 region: CASSLIPGTSAYNEQFF. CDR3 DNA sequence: TGTGCCAGCAGTTTAATCCCCGGGACTAGCGCATACAATGAGCAGTTCTTC.

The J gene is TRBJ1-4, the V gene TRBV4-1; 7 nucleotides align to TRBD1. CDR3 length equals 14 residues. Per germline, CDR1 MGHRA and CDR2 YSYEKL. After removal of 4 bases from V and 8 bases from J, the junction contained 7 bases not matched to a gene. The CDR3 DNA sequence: TGCGCCAGCAGCCTCCGACAGGGAGGCGAAAAACTGTTTTTT. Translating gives CASSLRQGGEKLFF.

The CDR3: CASSKRTGLPTEQYF. CDR3 bases: TGTGCCAGCAGCAAAAGGACAGGTCTACCTACAGAGCAGTACTTC. The gene calls are TRBV11-2 and TRBJ2-7; 7 bases match TRBD1. The germline gives CDR1 SGHAT, CDR2 FQNNGV. The CDR3 spans 15 residues. V shed 5 bases and J 7 bases; nucleotides not matched to a gene: 14.

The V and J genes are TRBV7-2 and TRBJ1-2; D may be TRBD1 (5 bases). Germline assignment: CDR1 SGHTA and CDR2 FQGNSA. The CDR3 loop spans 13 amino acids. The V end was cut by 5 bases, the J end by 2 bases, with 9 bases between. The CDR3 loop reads CASSRDANYGYTF. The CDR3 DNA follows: TGTGCCAGCAGCCGGGACGCCAACTATGGCTACACCTTC.

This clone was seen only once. CDR3 residues: CASREDTLKGYGYTF. CDR3 bases: TGTGCCAGCAGAGAGGACACTCTCAAGGGCTATGGCTACACCTTC. The rearrangement uses TRBV28 and TRBJ1-2; the D gene is possibly TRBD1 (5 bases). This CDR3 has 15 amino acids. V was clipped by 6 bases and J by 4 bases, with 18 bases between them. Per the germline V gene, CDR1 is MDHEN and CDR2 is SYDVKM.

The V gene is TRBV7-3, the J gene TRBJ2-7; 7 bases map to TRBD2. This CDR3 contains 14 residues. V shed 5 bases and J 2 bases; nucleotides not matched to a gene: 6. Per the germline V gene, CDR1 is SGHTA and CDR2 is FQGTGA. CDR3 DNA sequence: TGTGCCAGCAGCCCTGGACTAGTCACCTACGAGCAGTACTTC. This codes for CASSPGLVTYEQYF. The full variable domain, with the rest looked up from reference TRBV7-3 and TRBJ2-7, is GAGVSQTPSNKVTEKGKYVELRCDPISGHTALYWYRQSLGQGPEFLIYFQGTGAADDSGLPNDRFFAVRPEGSVSTLKIQRTERGDSAVYLCASSPGLVTYEQYFGPGTRLTVT.

CDR3 sequence reads: CASSLWSSGAGELFF. The CDR3 DNA is TGCGCCAGCAGCTTGTGGTCCAGCGGGGCCGGGGAGCTGTTTTTT. This chain connects TRBV5-1 to TRBJ2-2; 7 bases align to TRBD2. This CDR3 contains 15 residues. After removal of 1 base from V and 6 bases from J, the junction contained 6 bases not matched to a gene. Germline V lookup: CDR1 SGHRS, CDR2 YFSETQ.